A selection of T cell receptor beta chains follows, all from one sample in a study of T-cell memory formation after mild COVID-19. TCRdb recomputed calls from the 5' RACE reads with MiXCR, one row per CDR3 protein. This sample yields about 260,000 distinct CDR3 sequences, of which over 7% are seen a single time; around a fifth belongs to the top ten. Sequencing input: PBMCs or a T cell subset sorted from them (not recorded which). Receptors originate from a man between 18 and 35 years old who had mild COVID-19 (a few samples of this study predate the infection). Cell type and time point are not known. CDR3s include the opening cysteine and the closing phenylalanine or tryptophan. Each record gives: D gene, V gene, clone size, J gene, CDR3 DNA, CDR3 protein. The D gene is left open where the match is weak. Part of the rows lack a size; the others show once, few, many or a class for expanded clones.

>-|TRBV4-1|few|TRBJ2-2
TGCGCCAGCAGCCGAATCGTGCGGACCGGGGAGCTGTTTTTT
CASSRIVRTGELFF
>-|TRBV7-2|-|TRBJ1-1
TGTGCCAGCAGCCGCGGGCCCTTCACTGAAGCTTTCTTT
CASSRGPFTEAFF
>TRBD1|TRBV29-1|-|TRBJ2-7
TGCAGCGTTGTTGGGACAGGCTACGAGCAGTACTTC
CSVVGTGYEQYF
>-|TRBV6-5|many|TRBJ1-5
TGTGCCAGCAGTCCCCGGATGGGGAGCTATAGCAATCAGCCCCAGCATTTT
CASSPRMGSYSNQPQHF
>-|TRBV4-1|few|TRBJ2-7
TGCGCCAGCAGCCAACGGACAGTCTCCTACGAGCAGTACTTC
CASSQRTVSYEQYF
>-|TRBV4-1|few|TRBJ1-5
TGCGCCAGCAGCCAAGGGGGGGGCGAGAGCAATCAGCCCCAGCATTTT
CASSQGGGESNQPQHF
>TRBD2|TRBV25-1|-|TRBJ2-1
TGTGCCAGCGCCGGGGGGGGCCCGTACAATGAGCAGTTCTTC
CASAGGGPYNEQFF
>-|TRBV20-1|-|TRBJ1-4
TGCAGTGCTAGAGATCAGGACTCGATATGGGGGAAACTGTTTTTT
CSARDQDSIWGKLFF
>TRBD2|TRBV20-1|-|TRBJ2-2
TGCAGTGCTAGAGATCTTAGCGGGGGGCGGGAGCTGTTTTTT
CSARDLSGGRELFF
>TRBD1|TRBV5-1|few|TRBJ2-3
TGCGCCAGCAGTAGGACAGGGGAGAGAGATACGCAGTATTTT
CASSRTGERDTQYF